This is a list of T cell receptor beta chains from one sample in a study of cytomegalovirus exposure and HLA in healthy donors. Data came from immunoSEQ multiplex PCR; TCRdb stores just in-frame clones and leaves some out. The data show roughly 150,000 clones, with approximately 76% seen just once and under 7% held by the top ten. The sequencing input was PBMCs. These receptors were collected from a woman in her late teens or twenties in good health and CMV-seropositive. CDR3s include the opening cysteine and the closing phenylalanine or tryptophan. The D gene is left open where the match is weak. Some rows mark clone size as missing; the rest say once, few, many or name a class of expanded clone.

abundance: -
v_gene: TRBV10-1
d_gene: TRBD1
j_gene: TRBJ2-3
CDR3aa: CASSESGQGACTDTQYF
CDR3nt: TGCGCCAGCAGTGAGTCGGGACAGGGGGCGTGCACAGATACGCAGTATTTT

abundance: -
v_gene: TRBV25-1
d_gene: TRBD1
j_gene: TRBJ1-2
CDR3aa: CASKDRDRTFGGYTF
CDR3nt: TGTGCCAGCAAAGACCGGGACAGGACGTTCGGGGGCTACACCTTC

abundance: -
v_gene: TRBV6-5
d_gene: TRBD1
j_gene: TRBJ2-5
CDR3aa: CASSYRRTGGEETQYF
CDR3nt: TGTGCCAGCAGTTACCGTCGGACAGGGGGCGAAGAGACCCAGTACTTC

abundance: -
v_gene: TRBV2
d_gene: -
j_gene: TRBJ2-5
CDR3aa: CAGGLLYQETQYF
CDR3nt: TGTGCCGGGGGCTTACTATACCAAGAGACCCAGTACTTC

abundance: -
v_gene: TRBV6-5
d_gene: TRBD2
j_gene: TRBJ2-1
CDR3aa: CASSSGLAEFNEQFF
CDR3nt: TGTGCCAGCAGTTCCGGGCTAGCGGAGTTCAATGAGCAGTTCTTC

abundance: -
v_gene: TRBV23-1
d_gene: TRBD2
j_gene: TRBJ2-1
CDR3aa: CASSQSPLAGNEQFF
CDR3nt: TGCGCCAGCAGTCAATCGCCACTAGCGGGGAATGAGCAGTTCTTC

abundance: -
v_gene: TRBV27
d_gene: -
j_gene: TRBJ1-1
CDR3aa: CASSLRAGRKAEAFF
CDR3nt: TGTGCCAGCAGTTTAAGGGCGGGGAGGAAAGCTGAAGCTTTCTTT

abundance: -
v_gene: TRBV7-2
d_gene: TRBD1
j_gene: TRBJ2-2
CDR3aa: CASSYDRAGELFF
CDR3nt: TGTGCCAGCAGCTACGACAGGGCCGGGGAGCTGTTTTTT

abundance: -
v_gene: TRBV6-5
d_gene: TRBD1
j_gene: TRBJ2-7
CDR3aa: CASGPGQGAYEQYF
CDR3nt: TGTGCCAGCGGTCCAGGACAGGGGGCTTACGAGCAGTACTTC

abundance: few
v_gene: TRBV5-1
d_gene: -
j_gene: TRBJ1-1
CDR3aa: CASSLTGLNTEAFF
CDR3nt: TGCGCCAGCAGCTTAACAGGGTTGAACACTGAAGCTTTCTTT

abundance: once
v_gene: TRBV18
d_gene: TRBD1
j_gene: TRBJ2-7
CDR3aa: CASASGDRGYEQYF
CDR3nt: TGTGCCAGCGCATCGGGCGACAGGGGCTACGAGCAGTACTTC

abundance: -
v_gene: TRBV10-3
d_gene: TRBD1
j_gene: TRBJ2-1
CDR3aa: CASTGGGSRNEQFF
CDR3nt: TGTGCCAGTACAGGGGGCGGTTCGCGAAATGAGCAGTTCTTC

abundance: -
v_gene: TRBV9
d_gene: TRBD1
j_gene: TRBJ2-1
CDR3aa: CASSARQGTQFF
CDR3nt: TGTGCCAGCAGCGCCCGACAGGGTACACAGTTCTTC

abundance: -
v_gene: TRBV2
d_gene: -
j_gene: TRBJ1-4
CDR3aa: CASRAGGVTNEKLFF
CDR3nt: TGTGCCAGCAGGGCAGGCGGGGTAACTAATGAAAAACTGTTTTTT

abundance: -
v_gene: TRBV2
d_gene: -
j_gene: TRBJ1-2
CDR3aa: CASSEEGNYGYTF
CDR3nt: TGTGCCAGCAGTGAGGAGGGTAACTATGGCTACACCTTC

abundance: -
v_gene: TRBV5-4
d_gene: -
j_gene: TRBJ1-1
CDR3aa: CASSLGLNQNTEAFF
CDR3nt: TGTGCCAGCAGCTTGGGACTGAACCAGAACACTGAAGCTTTCTTT

abundance: few
v_gene: TRBV9
d_gene: TRBD1
j_gene: TRBJ1-1
CDR3aa: CASSVDRGDTEAFF
CDR3nt: TGTGCCAGCAGCGTAGACAGGGGGGACACTGAAGCTTTCTTT

abundance: -
v_gene: TRBV6-1
d_gene: TRBD1
j_gene: TRBJ2-2
CDR3aa: CARTGGLTIGELFF
CDR3nt: TGTGCCAGGACAGGGGGCCTTACTATCGGGGAGCTGTTTTTT

abundance: -
v_gene: TRBV7-2
d_gene: TRBD2
j_gene: TRBJ2-7
CDR3aa: CASSLGGWSGGEQYF
CDR3nt: TGTGCCAGCAGCTTGGGAGGTTGGAGCGGGGGGGAGCAGTACTTC

abundance: once
v_gene: TRBV5-4
d_gene: TRBD2
j_gene: TRBJ2-3
CDR3aa: CASSGGGLSTDTQYF
CDR3nt: TGTGCCAGCAGCGGCGGGGGTTTGAGCACAGATACGCAGTATTTT

abundance: -
v_gene: TRBV5-5
d_gene: -
j_gene: TRBJ1-2
CDR3aa: CASSLEAGLAYGYTF
CDR3nt: TGTGCCAGCAGCTTGGAGGCAGGTTTGGCCTATGGCTACACCTTC

abundance: -
v_gene: TRBV19
d_gene: -
j_gene: TRBJ2-2
CDR3aa: CASSAGANTGELFF
CDR3nt: TGTGCCAGTAGTGCAGGGGCGAACACCGGGGAGCTGTTTTTT

abundance: once
v_gene: TRBV4-2
d_gene: -
j_gene: TRBJ2-3
CDR3aa: CASSLTRDTGTDTQYF
CDR3nt: TGTGCCAGCAGCCTTACCCGGGACACCGGCACAGATACGCAGTATTTT

abundance: -
v_gene: TRBV4-3
d_gene: -
j_gene: TRBJ2-5
CDR3aa: CASSQDPRGETQYF
CDR3nt: TGCGCCAGCAGCCAAGACCCCCGGGGGGAGACCCAGTACTTC

abundance: -
v_gene: TRBV6-1
d_gene: -
j_gene: TRBJ1-2
CDR3aa: CASSEGRTKYGYTF
CDR3nt: TGTGCCAGCAGTGAAGGGAGGACCAAGTATGGCTACACCTTC

abundance: -
v_gene: TRBV5-4
d_gene: TRBD2
j_gene: TRBJ2-1
CDR3aa: CASRPRSTSGYYNEQFF
CDR3nt: TGTGCCAGCCGCCCCCGGTCCACTAGCGGGTACTACAATGAGCAGTTCTTC